This entry features one T cell receptor (beta chain) sequence. Only one count was recorded for this clone. The antigen this receptor binds is unknown. Base qualities are not provided; no much larger clone lies one nucleotide away. TCRbeta CDR3 regions were amplified from genomic DNA by means of the immunoSEQ Assay, a bias-controlled multiplex PCR. The paper's processing steps were these. Nucleated cell counts per sample were estimated from amplification of reference gene primers within the assay. To quantify the absolute abundance of each unique TCRbeta CDR3 rearrangement, sequence reads were collapsed and filtered. For each sample, productive Simpson clonality was calculated as the square root of Simpson's diversity index over productive rearrangements. TCRdb stores this immuneACCESS table with in-frame sequences only. Part of the clones is absent; in the studies checked, under half of the shortfall reflects unresolved V genes, and no reason is known for the rest. V and J calls and clone size are given by that table; D and trimming were obtained from the DNA. The table for this sample lists over 250,000 clones; more than 75% of them were counted only once. 5.3% of the sample lies in the top ten.

Participants in the prospective study were aged about 18 to 95 years, lived in 20 to 25 United States geographic areas, and enrolled through a virtual design. In the prospective study, participants were assigned to cohorts based on the clinical history participants reported in a screening survey and a study questionnaire. Recovered participants in ImmuneRACE Cohort 3 were defined as having two consecutive negative NP/OP PCR tests, clearance from a healthcare professional, or resolution of symptoms. Each participant in the prospective study had whole blood, serum and a nasopharyngeal or oropharyngeal swab collected by mobile phlebotomists. Over a roughly 2-month period, participants in the prospective study had the option of providing additional blood draws and questionnaires. Blood samples from the prospective study were shipped frozen or at room temperature prior to DNA extraction. These data belong to a study of blood T cell repertoires in COVID-19 (dated by TCRdb to about 2020). Regarding the study in general: Samples from collaborators originated in the United States, Italy and Spain and spanned both the acute and convalescent phases of COVID-19. HLA class I and class II types, where available, came from metadata supplied by the sample provider rather than from assay-based typing. The prospective study material was composed of cDNA or gDNA derived from T cells, B-cell-depleted T cells, or PBMCs. Nearly every sample came with metadata listing a de-identified subject ID, COVID-19 status, age in years and sex. Samples were obtained from the ongoing ImmuneRACE study (first 160 participants) and from 1,254 subjects provided by 6 global collaborators. A freely available public database, intended as a resource for researchers studying the immune response to SARS-CoV-2, is where the repertoires were released. Deeply sampled blood TCRbeta repertoires from subjects exposed to, actively infected with, or recovered from COVID-19 were included in the dataset. What the work shows at the level of the full study, not this receptor alone: How much clinical and demographic metadata was included differed by source and by participant, and the metadata was provided uncurated.

CDR1 and CDR2, looked up from the germline V gene (reference sequence), are LNHDA and SQIVND. The CDR3 contains 14 residues, cysteine and phenylalanine counted. Of all the DNA, just the CDR3 is kept, 42 bases in frame from base 1. The V end gives up 5 bases and the J end 5 bases, leaving 7 bases in the junction not matched to a gene. The chain joins TRBV19 to TRBJ2-3, and TRBD1 aligns with 7 junction nucleotides. This clonotype originated in a woman aged 25-40 years who had recovered from COVID-19. Sequences were obtained from PBMCs or T cells enriched from blood (not recorded which). The DNA is TGTGCCAGTAGTGGGCAGGGGGTTGAAGATACGCAGTATTTT. Its coded protein is CASSGQGVEDTQYF.